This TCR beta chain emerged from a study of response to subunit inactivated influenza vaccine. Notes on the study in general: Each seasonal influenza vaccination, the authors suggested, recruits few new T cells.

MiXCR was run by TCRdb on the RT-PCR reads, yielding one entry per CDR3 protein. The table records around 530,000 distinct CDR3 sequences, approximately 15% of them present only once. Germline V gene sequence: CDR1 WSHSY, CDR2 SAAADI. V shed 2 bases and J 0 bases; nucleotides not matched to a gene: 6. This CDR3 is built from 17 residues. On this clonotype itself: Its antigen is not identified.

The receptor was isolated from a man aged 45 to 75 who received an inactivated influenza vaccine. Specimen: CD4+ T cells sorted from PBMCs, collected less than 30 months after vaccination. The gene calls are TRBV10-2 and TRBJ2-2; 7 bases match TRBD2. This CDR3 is CASSEGSGLSNTGELFF. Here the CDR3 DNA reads TGCGCCAGCAGTGAGGGTAGCGGGCTTTCGAACACCGGGGAGCTGTTTTTT.